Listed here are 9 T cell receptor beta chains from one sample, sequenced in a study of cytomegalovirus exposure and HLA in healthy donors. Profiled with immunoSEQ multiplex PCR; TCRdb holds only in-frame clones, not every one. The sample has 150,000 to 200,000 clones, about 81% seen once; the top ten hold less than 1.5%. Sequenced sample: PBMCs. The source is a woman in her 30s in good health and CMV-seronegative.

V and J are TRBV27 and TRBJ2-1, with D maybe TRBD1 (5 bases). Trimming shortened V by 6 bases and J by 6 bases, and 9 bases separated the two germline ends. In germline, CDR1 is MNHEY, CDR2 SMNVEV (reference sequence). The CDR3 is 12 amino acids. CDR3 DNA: TGTGCCAGCAGGCCCCAGGGCAATGAGCAGTTCTTC. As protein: CASRPQGNEQFF.

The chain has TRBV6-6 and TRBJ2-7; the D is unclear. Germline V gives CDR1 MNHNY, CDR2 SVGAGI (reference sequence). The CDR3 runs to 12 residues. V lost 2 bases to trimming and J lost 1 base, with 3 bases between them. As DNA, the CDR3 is TGTGCCAGCAGTTACACTTCCTACGAGCAGTACTTC. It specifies CASSYTSYEQYF.

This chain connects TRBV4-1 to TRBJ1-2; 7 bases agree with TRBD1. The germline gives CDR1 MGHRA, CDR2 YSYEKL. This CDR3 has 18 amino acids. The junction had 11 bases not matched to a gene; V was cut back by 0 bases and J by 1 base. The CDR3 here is CASSQEGGQSLINYGYTF. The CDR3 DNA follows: TGCGCCAGCAGCCAAGAGGGGGGACAGTCCCTAATTAACTATGGCTACACCTTC.

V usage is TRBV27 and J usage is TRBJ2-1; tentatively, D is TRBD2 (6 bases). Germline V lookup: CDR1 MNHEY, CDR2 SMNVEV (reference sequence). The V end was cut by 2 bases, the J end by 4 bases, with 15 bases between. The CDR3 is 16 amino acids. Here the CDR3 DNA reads TGTGCCAGCAGTTTAATGGTAGGGACTTCATACAATGAGCAGTTCTTC. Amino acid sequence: CASSLMVGTSYNEQFF.

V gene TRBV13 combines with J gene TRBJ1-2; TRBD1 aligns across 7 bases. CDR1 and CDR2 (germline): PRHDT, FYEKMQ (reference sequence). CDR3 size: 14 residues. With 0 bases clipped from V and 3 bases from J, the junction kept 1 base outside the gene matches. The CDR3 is CASSLGTGDYGYTF. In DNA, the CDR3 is TGTGCCAGCAGCTTAGGTACAGGGGACTATGGCTACACCTTC.

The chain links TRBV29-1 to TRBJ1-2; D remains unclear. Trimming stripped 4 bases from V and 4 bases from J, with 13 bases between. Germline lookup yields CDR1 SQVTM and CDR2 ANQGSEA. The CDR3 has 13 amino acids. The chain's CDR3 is CSVVPAGSYGYTF. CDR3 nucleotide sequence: TGCAGCGTTGTTCCAGCGGGGAGCTATGGCTACACCTTC.

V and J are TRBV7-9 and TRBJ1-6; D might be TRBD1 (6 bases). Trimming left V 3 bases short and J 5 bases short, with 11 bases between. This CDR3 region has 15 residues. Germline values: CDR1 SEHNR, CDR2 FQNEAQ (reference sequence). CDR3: CASSLSGQNNSPLHF. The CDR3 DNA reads TGTGCCAGCAGCTTGTCCGGACAGAATAATTCACCCCTCCACTTT.

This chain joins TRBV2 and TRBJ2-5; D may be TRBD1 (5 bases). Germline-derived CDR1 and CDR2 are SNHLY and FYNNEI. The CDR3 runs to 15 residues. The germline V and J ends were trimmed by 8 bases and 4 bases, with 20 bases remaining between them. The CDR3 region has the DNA TGTGCCAGCCGAAGTCCAGGGAATGGGCGAGAGACCCAGTACTTC. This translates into CASRSPGNGRETQYF.

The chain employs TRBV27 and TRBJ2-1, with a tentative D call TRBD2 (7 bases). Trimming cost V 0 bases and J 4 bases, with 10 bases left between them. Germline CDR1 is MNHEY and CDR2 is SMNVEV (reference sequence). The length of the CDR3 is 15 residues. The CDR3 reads CASSLSRGTYNEQFF. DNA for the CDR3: TGTGCCAGCAGTTTATCGCGGGGGACATACAATGAGCAGTTCTTC.